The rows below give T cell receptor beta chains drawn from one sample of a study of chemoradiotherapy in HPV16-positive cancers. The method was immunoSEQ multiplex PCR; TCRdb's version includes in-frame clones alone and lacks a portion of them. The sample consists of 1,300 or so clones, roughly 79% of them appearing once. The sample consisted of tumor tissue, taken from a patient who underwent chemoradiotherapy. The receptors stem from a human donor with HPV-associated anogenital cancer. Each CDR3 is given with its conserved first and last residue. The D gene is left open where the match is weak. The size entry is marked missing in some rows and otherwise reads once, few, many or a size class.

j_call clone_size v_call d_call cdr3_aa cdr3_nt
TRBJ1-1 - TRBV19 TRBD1 CASSIVDRGLMNTEAFF TGTGCCAGTAGTATAGTTGACAGGGGGCTTATGAACACTGAAGCTTTCTTT
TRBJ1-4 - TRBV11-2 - CASSSGTNHNEKLFF TGTGCCAGCAGCTCTGGGACGAACCATAATGAAAAACTGTTTTTT
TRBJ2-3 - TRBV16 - CASSPRSSTDTQYF TGTGCCAGCAGCCCCCGTTCGAGCACAGATACGCAGTATTTT
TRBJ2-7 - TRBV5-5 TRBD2 CASSTSGRDEQYF TGTGCCAGCAGCACCAGCGGGAGAGACGAGCAGTACTTC
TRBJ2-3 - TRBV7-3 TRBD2 CASSFGGATDTQYF TGTGCCAGCAGCTTCGGGGGGGCCACAGATACGCAGTATTTT
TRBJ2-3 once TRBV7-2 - CASSYQPVSSTDTQYF TGTGCCAGCAGCTACCAACCCGTATCTAGCACAGATACGCAGTATTTT
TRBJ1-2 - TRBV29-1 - CSVGGAGYTF TGCAGCGTTGGCGGGGCTGGCTACACCTTC
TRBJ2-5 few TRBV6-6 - CASSYSSEGGETQYF TGTGCCAGCAGTTACTCGTCAGAGGGGGGAGAGACCCAGTACTTC
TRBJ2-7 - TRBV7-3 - CASSPHDGGYEQYF TGTGCCAGCAGCCCCCATGACGGGGGCTACGAGCAGTACTTC
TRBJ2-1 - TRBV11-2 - CASSVTFAEQFF TGTGCCAGCAGCGTCACTTTCGCTGAGCAGTTCTTC
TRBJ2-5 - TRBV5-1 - CASSLAREKETQYF TGCGCCAGCAGCTTGGCCCGGGAGAAAGAGACCCAGTACTTC
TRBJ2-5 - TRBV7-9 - CASSSQLDDSPEYF TGTGCCAGCAGCTCCCAATTAGACGACAGTCCGGAGTACTTC
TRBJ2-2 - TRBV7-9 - CASSLMGGRNTGELFF TGTGCCAGCAGCTTAATGGGGGGCAGAAACACCGGGGAGCTGTTTTTT
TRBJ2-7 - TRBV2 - CASSEKTWVYEQYF TGTGCCAGCAGTGAAAAAACTTGGGTCTACGAGCAGTACTTC
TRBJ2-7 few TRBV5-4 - CASSLDRYEQYF TGTGCCAGCAGCTTGGACCGCTACGAGCAGTACTTC
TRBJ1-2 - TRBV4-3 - CASSQDRSAPLYGYTF TGCGCCAGCAGCCAAGATCGGTCAGCTCCCCTCTATGGCTACACCTTC
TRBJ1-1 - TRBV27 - CASSYQGPNTEAFF TGTGCCAGCAGTTACCAGGGGCCGAACACTGAAGCTTTCTTT
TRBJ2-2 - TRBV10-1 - CASSDSATDLGELFF TGCGCCAGCAGTGATTCCGCCACGGACTTGGGGGAGCTGTTTTTT
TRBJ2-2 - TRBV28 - CASCSGTGELFF TGTGCCAGCTGTAGCGGAACCGGGGAGCTGTTTTTT
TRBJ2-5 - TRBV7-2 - CASSSDSGNQETQYF TGTGCCAGCAGCTCCGACTCCGGGAACCAAGAGACCCAGTACTTC
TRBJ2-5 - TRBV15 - CATSRGGGKETQYF TGTGCCACCAGCAGAGGGGGTGGGAAAGAGACCCAGTACTTC
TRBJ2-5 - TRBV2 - CASGGVYQETQYF TGTGCCAGCGGCGGCGTGTACCAAGAGACCCAGTACTTC
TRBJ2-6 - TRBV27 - CASRTTGIPGANVLTF TGTGCCAGCAGGACCACAGGGATTCCTGGGGCCAACGTCCTGACTTTC